The 27 T cell receptor beta chains below come from one sample, sequenced in a study of cytomegalovirus exposure and HLA in healthy donors. Primers for the PCR totalled 60 Vbeta and 13 Jbeta. Sequencing was performed with immunoSEQ multiplex PCR; in TCRdb, only in-frame clones are kept and a portion is missing. The sample includes around 140,000 clones, roughly 70% of them seen just once. Sequenced material: PBMCs. Receptor source: a woman in her sixties in good health and CMV-seropositive.

The J gene is TRBJ2-1, the V gene TRBV10-3; D gene ambiguous. Germline V gene sequence: CDR1 ENHRY, CDR2 SYGVKD. V lost 4 bases to trimming and J lost 0 bases, with 13 bases between them. The CDR3 extends over 16 amino acids. The CDR3 reads CAISGLASSSYNEQFF. The CDR3 DNA is TGTGCCATCAGTGGACTGGCGTCGAGCTCCTACAATGAGCAGTTCTTC.

This chain joins TRBV27 and TRBJ2-5, with TRBD2 matching over 10 bases. The CDR3 has 16 amino acids. CDR1 and CDR2 from the germline V gene are MNHEY and SMNVEV (reference sequence). With 4 bases clipped from V and 3 bases from J, the junction kept 8 bases outside the gene matches. The DNA of the CDR3 is TGTGCCAGCAGTTCGCACCGGACTAGCGGTAAAGAGACCCAGTACTTC. The encoded protein is CASSSHRTSGKETQYF.

J is TRBJ2-1 and V is TRBV6-1, with D possibly being TRBD1 (6 bases). Germline loops: CDR1 MNHNS, CDR2 SASEGT. Trimming pared 7 bases from V and 6 bases from J, leaving 13 bases between. This CDR3 has 13 residues. The CDR3 coding sequence is TGTGCCAGCACTCGGGTAGGGGGCAATGAGCAGTTCTTC. Amino acids: CASTRVGGNEQFF.

The gene calls are TRBV19 and TRBJ1-1; a weak D match, TRBD1 (6 bases). Trimming cost V 5 bases and J 1 base, with 23 bases left between them. CDR1 is LNHDA, CDR2 SQIVND, per germline (reference sequence). The CDR3 runs to 18 residues. The CDR3 spells CASSAPLTPRGGNTEAFF. CDR3 DNA: TGTGCCAGTAGTGCCCCACTTACCCCGAGAGGGGGGAACACTGAAGCTTTCTTT. Complete variable domain (other parts from reference TRBV19 and TRBJ1-1): DGGITQSPKYLFRKEGQNVTLSCEQNLNHDAMYWYRQDPGQGLRLIYYSQIVNDFQKGDIAEGYSVSREKKESFPLTVTSAQKNPTAFYLCASSAPLTPRGGNTEAFFGQGTRLTVV.

As for this clone: This specimen includes other DNA sequences encoding the same CDR3. The rearrangement links TRBV4-2 to TRBJ2-5; TRBD2 agrees at 11 bases. Unmatched junction bases numbered 5, after V lost 0 bases and J lost 5 bases. This CDR3 has 16 residues. Germline loops: CDR1 LGHNA, CDR2 YNFKEQ. CDR3 sequence reads: CASSQEYTSGSETQYF. The DNA of the CDR3 is TGTGCCAGCAGCCAAGAATATACTAGCGGGAGTGAGACCCAGTACTTC.

The CDR3 DNA reads as TGCGCCAGCAGCTTGGGCGGGAGTCGCCATGAGCAGTTCTTC. Amino acid sequence: CASSLGGSRHEQFF. V is TRBV5-1 and J is TRBJ2-1; 7 bases line up with TRBD2. Germline V gene sequence: CDR1 SGHRS, CDR2 YFSETQ. The CDR3 has 14 amino acids. V gave up 0 bases and J gave up 8 bases; unmatched junction bases: 5.

V is TRBV9 and J is TRBJ2-1; 7 positions match TRBD2. The J segment lost 4 bases and the V segment lost 0 bases, leaving 7 bases of the junction unmatched. This CDR3 contains 16 residues. Germline lookup yields CDR1 SGDLS and CDR2 YYNGEE. The CDR3 sequence: CASSVGGRASYNEQFF. CDR3 sequence (DNA): TGTGCCAGCAGCGTAGGTGGGAGGGCATCTTACAATGAGCAGTTCTTC.

V and J are TRBV6-6 and TRBJ1-1, with 9 bases fitting TRBD1. The V segment lost 5 bases and the J segment 5 bases; nucleotides outside the gene matches: 6. Germline loops: CDR1 MNHNY, CDR2 SVGAGI (reference sequence). This CDR3 spans 14 amino acids. Written as DNA, the CDR3 is TGTGCCAGCAGTCCTCTCGGGACAGGGACTGAAGCTTTCTTT. Amino acid sequence: CASSPLGTGTEAFF.

This sequence joins TRBV6-1 and TRBJ2-1; 9 bases are a match to TRBD1. In germline, CDR1 is MNHNS, CDR2 SASEGT. V shed 4 bases and J 5 bases; nucleotides not matched to a gene: 6. This CDR3 spans 15 amino acids. The CDR3 region is CASSAAGTGHNEQFF. DNA of the CDR3: TGTGCCAGCAGTGCAGCCGGGACAGGGCACAATGAGCAGTTCTTC.

This clone was found a few times. The rearrangement uses TRBV11-2 and TRBJ2-5; TRBD2 aligns across 8 bases. After removal of 0 bases from V and 1 base from J, the junction contained 4 bases not matched to a gene. Per germline, CDR1 SGHAT and CDR2 FQNNGV. The CDR3 spans 16 residues. CDR3 in DNA: TGTGCCAGCAGCTTAGATCTCCTAGCGGGCCAAGAGACCCAGTACTTC. It specifies CASSLDLLAGQETQYF. The full variable domain, rest sourced from reference TRBV11-2 and TRBJ2-5, is EAGVAQSPRYKIIEKRQSVAFWCNPISGHATLYWYQQILGQGPKLLIQFQNNGVVDDSQLPKDRFSAERLKGVDSTLKIQPAKLEDSAVYLCASSLDLLAGQETQYFGPGTRLLVL.

This chain links TRBV7-9 with TRBJ2-7; the D gene is possibly TRBD2 (5 bases). Trimming stripped 5 bases from V and 2 bases from J, with 10 bases between. From germline, CDR1 is SEHNR and CDR2 FQNEAQ (reference sequence). The CDR3 covers 13 residues. The CDR3 nucleotides are TGTGCCAGCAGCCCCCTGGGAGCCTACGAGCAGTACTTC. Translation: CASSPLGAYEQYF.

Only a few counts were recorded for this clone. The genes are TRBV19 and TRBJ1-3; D is ambiguous. This CDR3 spans 13 amino acids. The V end lost 6 bases, the J end lost 0 bases, and 6 bases lay between the germline ends. The germline V gene has CDR1 LNHDA and CDR2 SQIVND (reference sequence). The CDR3 region has the DNA TGTGCCAGTAGCCTCCCCTCTGGAAACACCATATATTTT. Its translation: CASSLPSGNTIYF.

The chain recombines TRBV6-5 with TRBJ2-5; 7 nucleotides match TRBD2. The J call could be wrong; TRBJ2-7 is a better fit for the DNA end. Germline V lookup: CDR1 MNHEY, CDR2 SVGAGI. This CDR3 region has 14 residues. The chain's CDR3 is CASSYSGGTYEQYF. The CDR3 region has the DNA TGTGCCAGCAGTTACTCGGGGGGGACTTACGAGCAGTACTTC.

This clone turned up a few times. This chain connects TRBV2 to TRBJ1-5; perhaps TRBD1 as D (6 bases). In germline, CDR1 is SNHLY, CDR2 FYNNEI. Trimming left V 4 bases short and J 1 base short, with 14 bases between. The CDR3 totals 16 residues. CDR3 bases: TGTGCCAGCAGTGTAGGGGGGGGCGGGAGCAATCAGCCCCAGCATTTT. Amino acid sequence: CASSVGGGGSNQPQHF.

This rearrangement joins TRBV5-6 to TRBJ1-1, with D tentatively TRBD1 (6 bases). V was clipped by 0 bases and J by 0 bases, with 9 bases between them. This CDR3 contains 15 residues. Germline V CDR1 and CDR2: SGHDT, YYEEEE. This CDR3 is CASSLGTVLNTEAFF. The CDR3 coding sequence is TGTGCCAGCAGCTTGGGGACAGTGCTGAACACTGAAGCTTTCTTT. Complete variable domain (other parts from reference TRBV5-6 and TRBJ1-1): DAGVTQSPTHLIKTRGQQVTLRCSPKSGHDTVSWYQQALGQGPQFIFQYYEEEERQRGNFPDRFSGHQFPNYSSELNVNALLLGDSALYLCASSLGTVLNTEAFFGQGTRLTVV.

V and J are TRBV12-5 and TRBJ1-1; 10 bases are a match to TRBD1. Germline V gives CDR1 LGHNT, CDR2 FRNRAP. CDR3 length: 13 amino acids. The V segment lost 4 bases and the J segment 7 bases; nucleotides outside the gene matches: 3. CDR3: CASGWGQGREAFF. The CDR3 region has the DNA TGTGCTAGTGGTTGGGGACAGGGGCGTGAAGCTTTCTTT.

V and J are TRBV6-1 and TRBJ1-5; tentatively, D is TRBD1 (5 bases). The V end lost 6 bases, the J end lost 0 bases, and 9 bases lay between the germline ends. Germline lookup yields CDR1 MNHNS and CDR2 SASEGT. The CDR3 totals 14 residues. The CDR3 sequence: CASRQEHSNQPQHF. In nucleotides, the CDR3 is TGTGCCAGCAGACAGGAGCATAGCAATCAGCCCCAGCATTTT.

This rearrangement joins TRBV5-1 to TRBJ2-2, with 8 bases lining up with TRBD2. Germline assignment: CDR1 SGHRS and CDR2 YFSETQ. The CDR3 loop spans 14 amino acids. The trim removed 4 bases at V and 6 bases at J, leaving 5 bases unmatched. CDR3 sequence reads: CASSLREGSGELFF. The CDR3 bases are TGCGCCAGCAGCCTCCGGGAGGGATCCGGGGAGCTGTTTTTT.

This clone was observed once. This sequence joins TRBV9 and TRBJ1-1; a weak D match, TRBD1 (6 bases). With 2 bases removed from V and 2 bases from J, the gap between germline ends came to 10 bases. In germline, CDR1 is SGDLS, CDR2 YYNGEE. The CDR3 is 14 amino acids. CDR3 nucleotide sequence: TGTGCCAGCAGCGTTGAACAGGGTAACACTGAAGCTTTCTTT. The encoded protein is CASSVEQGNTEAFF.

The rearrangement joins TRBV15 to TRBJ2-2; no clear D gene. The CDR3 is 17 residues long. Germline assignment: CDR1 LNHNV and CDR2 YYDKDF (reference sequence). V lost 0 bases and J 6 bases, leaving 17 bases between the germline ends. CDR3 amino acids: CATSRDLPNLSAGELFF. The CDR3 nucleotides are TGTGCCACCAGCAGAGATCTTCCCAATCTAAGCGCCGGGGAGCTGTTTTTT.

V is TRBV11-3 and J is TRBJ2-7, with 7 bases that match TRBD2. V lost 0 bases, J lost 3 bases, and 8 bases stayed unmatched. CDR3 length: 16 residues. Germline-derived CDR1 and CDR2 are SGHNT and YENEEA. CDR3 loop: CASSLDGTGGIYEQYF. The CDR3 nucleotides read TGTGCCAGCAGCTTAGATGGGACGGGAGGCATCTACGAGCAGTACTTC.

The J gene is TRBJ2-3, the V gene TRBV6-4; D is uncertain. CDR3 length: 15 residues. Per the germline V gene, CDR1 is MRHNA and CDR2 is SNTAGT. The V gene lost 3 bases and the J gene lost 2 bases, with 12 bases spanning the gap. The CDR3 sequence is CASSEGEAATDTQYF. CDR3 nucleotides: TGTGCCAGCAGTGAAGGAGAGGCGGCCACAGATACGCAGTATTTT.

This clone came up a few times. V usage is TRBV6-5 and J usage is TRBJ1-2; TRBD1 might be the D (6 bases). This CDR3 is 12 amino acids long. Germline V gene sequence: CDR1 MNHEY, CDR2 SVGAGI. CDR3 in amino acids: CAAYRGTPGYTF. CDR3 sequence (DNA): TGTGCGGCCTACCGAGGGACACCCGGCTACACCTTC.

The rearrangement links TRBV14 to TRBJ1-2; D unresolved. CDR3 length: 16 amino acids. The V gene lost 4 bases and the J gene lost 3 bases, with 18 bases spanning the gap. Germline CDR1 and CDR2: SGHDN and FVKESK. CDR3 loop: CASSPGWVTSHYGYTF. Written as DNA, the CDR3 is TGTGCCAGCAGCCCTGGCTGGGTAACTAGTCACTATGGCTACACCTTC.

V is TRBV6-6 and J is TRBJ2-2, with 12 bases fitting TRBD2. This CDR3 region has 16 residues. V lost 2 bases and J lost 6; bases outside the gene matches: 4. Germline V CDR1 and CDR2: MNHNY, SVGAGI (reference sequence). The DNA of the CDR3 is TGTGCCAGCAGTTACGCACTAGCGGGAGGCCCCGGGGAGCTGTTTTTT. Amino acids: CASSYALAGGPGELFF.

The chain has TRBV28 and TRBJ1-2; tentative D call: TRBD1 (6 bases). There are 11 residues in the CDR3. Trimming left V 5 bases short and J 7 bases short, with 8 bases between. Germline V lookup: CDR1 MDHEN, CDR2 SYDVKM. CDR3 residues: CASSPDSGYTF. The CDR3 nucleotides are TGTGCCAGCAGTCCGGACAGTGGCTACACCTTC.

Sample share makes this clone large. This chain connects TRBV9 to TRBJ2-7, with D maybe TRBD2 (5 bases). V shed 7 bases and J shed 5 bases, with 19 bases lying between them. The length of the CDR3 is 14 residues. Germline CDR1 reads SGDLS; CDR2 reads YYNGEE. The CDR3 DNA follows: TGTGCCAGCGCGTGGGAAAAGGACGGGGACGAGCAGTACTTC. This sequence encodes CASAWEKDGDEQYF.